Below are 9 T cell receptor beta chains sequenced from a single sample in a study of blood T cells in healthy people across ages. Through a sample-barcoded 5' primer and a J-beta primer mix, a second PCR was run for roughly 6 to 11 cycles. TCRdb passed the 5' RACE reads through MiXCR, listing each CDR3 protein once. The data contain 1.5 million or so distinct CDR3 sequences, less than 45% of them seen just once; the ten biggest clones take up just over 4%. Sequenced input: blood. The origin of the receptors is a woman aged 18-29 years in good health.

The chain employs TRBV7-2 and TRBJ2-1; D call uncertain. This CDR3 comprises 15 residues. V lost 4 bases, J lost 4 bases, and 14 bases lay in between. CDR1 is SGHTA and CDR2 is FQGNSA in the germline V gene. DNA of the CDR3: TGTGCCAGCAGCTACGGCCCGGCCTATTACAATGAGCAGTTCTTC. Amino acids: CASSYGPAYYNEQFF.

J is TRBJ1-2 and V is TRBV7-8; D is perhaps TRBD1 (6 bases). V lost 4 bases, J lost 5 bases, and 11 bases lay in between. The CDR3 loop spans 13 amino acids. The germline V gene has CDR1 SGHVS and CDR2 FQNEAQ. The CDR3 reads CASSSLTGYGYTF. In DNA form, the CDR3 reads TGTGCCAGCAGCTCCTTGACAGGTTATGGCTACACCTTC. Full variable domain (outside the CDR3, taken from reference TRBV7-8 and TRBJ1-2): GAGVSQSPRYKVAKRGQDVALRCDPISGHVSLFWYQQALGQGPEFLTYFQNEAQLDKSGLPSDRFFAERPEGSVSTLKIQRTQQEDSAVYLCASSSLTGYGYTFGSGTRLTVV.

J is TRBJ2-3 and V is TRBV6-6; 8 bases are shared with TRBD1. V lost 5 bases and J lost 5; bases outside the gene matches: 12. The CDR3 contains 16 residues. Germline V lookup: CDR1 MNHNY, CDR2 SVGAGI (reference sequence). CDR3 sequence (DNA): TGTGCCAGCAGTGTCCCTTCGCAGGGGGCGGGAGATACGCAGTATTTT. This sequence encodes CASSVPSQGAGDTQYF.

In DNA, the CDR3 is TGTGCCATCAGTGAGGCCGGCAGGAGGCGTGGCGCGCAGTATTTT. Amino acid sequence: CAISEAGRRRGAQYF. The gene calls are TRBV10-3 and TRBJ2-3; a weak D match, TRBD2 (5 bases). This CDR3 is built from 15 residues. Germline V gene lookup returns CDR1 ENHRY and CDR2 SYGVKD. Between the trimmed V and J ends, which lost 2 bases and 10 bases, there was a span of 19 bases.

This clonotype turned up a few times. This chain uses TRBV20-1 with TRBJ2-7; TRBD1 matches 8 bases. CDR3 length equals 14 residues. The germline gives CDR1 DFQATT, CDR2 SNEGSKA (reference sequence). Germline trimming cut 2 bases from V and 5 bases from J; bases unmatched to any gene: 8. The CDR3 sequence is CSARRGQGGNEQYF. CDR3 in DNA: TGCAGTGCTAGACGCGGACAGGGAGGAAACGAGCAGTACTTC.

The rearrangement joins TRBV20-1 to TRBJ1-5; no definite D call. Per germline, CDR1 DFQATT and CDR2 SNEGSKA (reference sequence). The CDR3 sequence is 15 residues long. V gave up 3 bases and J gave up 1 base, with 13 bases separating them. The CDR3 reads CSASETRKSNQPQHF. As DNA, the CDR3 is TGCAGTGCTAGCGAAACACGGAAAAGCAATCAGCCCCAGCATTTT.

A note on this clonotype: This may arise from a read error, as a much more abundant clone is one base away. The rearrangement joins TRBV29-1 to TRBJ2-7, with TRBD1 matching 10 bases. This CDR3 region has 13 residues. The V and J ends lost 6 bases and 7 bases, in that order; junction bases with no gene match: 9. The germline V gene has CDR1 SQVTM and CDR2 ANQGSEA. The DNA of the CDR3 is TGCAGCGTGACAGGGGGCTTAAGGGATGAGCAGTACTTC. Its protein is CSVTGGLRDEQYF.

This clonotype appeared many times. The chain couples TRBV10-2 to TRBJ1-1, with TRBD1 matching over 7 bases. This CDR3 has 13 residues. With V trimmed by 6 bases and J by 2 bases, 3 bases remained unmatched. CDR1 is WSHSY, CDR2 SAAADI, per germline. Written as DNA, the CDR3 is TGCGCCAGCAGCGGGACAGAAAACACTGAAGCTTTCTTT. Its translation is CASSGTENTEAFF.

The chain is built from TRBV29-1 and TRBJ1-1; TRBD1 might be the D (5 bases). The germline CDR1 and CDR2 sequences are SQVTM and ANQGSEA. This CDR3 is 12 amino acids long. With 4 bases removed from V and 6 bases from J, the gap between germline ends came to 12 bases. CDR3 sequence: CSVVIGTAEAFF. DNA for the CDR3: TGCAGCGTTGTCATTGGGACGGCTGAAGCTTTCTTT.